This is a list of T cell receptor beta chains from one sample in a study of T cell repertoires in cytomegalovirus infection. TCRdb itself ran the reads through MiXCR, one entry per CDR3 protein. The sample records some 150,000 distinct CDR3 sequences, around 22% being singletons. Sequences were obtained from PBMCs. All receptors derive from a human donor in good health (CMV status not recorded). Some clones in this sample may be carry-over from other donors' samples. CDR3s include the opening cysteine and the closing phenylalanine or tryptophan. A D gene is named only where the DNA matches it firmly. Clone size is not always given. Where it is, it says once, few, many or a class for expanded clones.

v_call	clone_size	d_call	j_call	cdr3_nt	cdr3_aa
TRBV20-1	NA	TRBD1	TRBJ2-5	TGCAGTGCGCCCCGACAGGGGGCAGGAGAGACCCAGTACTTC	CSAPRQGAGETQYF
TRBV7-9	NA	TRBD2	TRBJ2-1	TGTGCCAGTACTAGCGGGTCTAGCGGGAGAGGAGGTGAGCAGTTCTTC	CASTSGSSGRGGEQFF
TRBV18	NA	TRBD2	TRBJ2-7	TGTGCCAGCTCACCAGAGCGGGGGGAGTACTACGAGCAGTACTTC	CASSPERGEYYEQYF
TRBV7-2	many	NA	TRBJ1-6	TGTGCCAGCAGCTTAGCGGACACCTCAAATTCACCCCTCCACTTT	CASSLADTSNSPLHF
TRBV2	NA	NA	TRBJ2-1	TGTGCCAGCAACGGCGGGTCCCACAATGAGCAGTTCTTC	CASNGGSHNEQFF
TRBV6-1	few	TRBD1	TRBJ2-7	TGTGCCAGCAGCGCCCGGGACAGGGGAACCTACGAGCAGTACTTC	CASSARDRGTYEQYF
TRBV7-2	many	NA	TRBJ2-7	TGTGCCAGCAGCTTAGACCTGACGGGGTACGAGCAGTACTTC	CASSLDLTGYEQYF
TRBV14	NA	NA	TRBJ2-6	TGTGCCAGCAGCCTTCTAGTGGGGTTCTCTGGGGCCAACGTCCTGACTTTC	CASSLLVGFSGANVLTF
TRBV19	NA	NA	TRBJ2-5	TGTGCCAGTAGTATGATGGGGTTGGAGACCCAGTACTTC	CASSMMGLETQYF
TRBV28	NA	NA	TRBJ1-3	TGTGCCAGCAGTGGACACGACAGGCCTGGAAACACCATATATTTT	CASSGHDRPGNTIYF
TRBV5-6	NA	NA	TRBJ1-2	TGTGCCAGCAGACAACGGGGGGTTGGCTATGGCTACACCTTC	CASRQRGVGYGYTF
TRBV7-2	few	TRBD2	TRBJ2-3	TGTGCCAGCAGCACAACTAGCGGGGGGGCCGGGTTCACAGATACGCAGTATTTT	CASSTTSGGAGFTDTQYF
TRBV5-6	NA	TRBD2	TRBJ2-3	TGTGCCAGCACCGGGAGGGGCCGAGGGGGTGATACGCAGTATTTT	CASTGRGRGGDTQYF
TRBV12-3/TRBV12-4	NA	NA	TRBJ2-1	TGTGCCAGCAGTTTCGAAAGGGCTCCCGCCGCCGGTGAGCAGTTCTTC	CASSFERAPAAGEQFF
TRBV3-1	NA	NA	TRBJ1-2	TGTGCCAGCAGCCAGGGGGCGGACTATGGCTACACCTTC	CASSQGADYGYTF
TRBV7-2	many	NA	TRBJ2-1	TGTGCCAGCAGCTTAGCGCGTAGGGATGAGCAGTTCTTC	CASSLARRDEQFF
TRBV2	few	NA	TRBJ2-2	TGTGCCAGCGCGAAGGGACCGACCACCGGGGAGCTGTTTTTT	CASAKGPTTGELFF
TRBV7-9	NA	TRBD1	TRBJ1-1	TGTGCCAGCAGCTTAGATGTCGGGACAGGGCTGAACACTGAAGCTTTCTTT	CASSLDVGTGLNTEAFF
TRBV28	NA	NA	TRBJ1-2	TGTGCCAGCAGTTTCGGGGGGTCTATCTATGGCTACACCTTC	CASSFGGSIYGYTF
TRBV20-1	few	NA	TRBJ2-7	TGCAGTGTCGGCGGCTACGAGCAGTACTTC	CSVGGYEQYF
TRBV7-2	many	TRBD1	TRBJ1-4	TGTGCCAGCAGCCCAGGGGCAGGGGGACATGAAAAACTGTTTTTT	CASSPGAGGHEKLFF
TRBV7-2	medium-sized	TRBD1	TRBJ2-2	TGTGCCGGGAAGGGGGGCGAACAGGGGGCGAACACCGGGGAGCTGTTTTTT	CAGKGGEQGANTGELFF
TRBV7-8	many	NA	TRBJ2-7	TGTGCCAGCAGCTTCGTTCAGGAGCAGTACTTC	CASSFVQEQYF
TRBV12-3/TRBV12-4	many	TRBD1	TRBJ1-1	TGTGCCAGCAGTAGGAATTCAGGGGGCACTGAAGCTTTCTTT	CASSRNSGGTEAFF
TRBV19	NA	NA	TRBJ1-5	TGTGCCAGTAGTAATTGGATGCAGGGATTTAGCAATCAGCCCCAGCATTTT	CASSNWMQGFSNQPQHF
TRBV7-3	NA	NA	TRBJ2-1	TGTGCCAGCAGCTTATTCGGGTTTGGCAGGGCGCAAGTCAATGAGCAGTTCTTC	CASSLFGFGRAQVNEQFF
TRBV19	NA	TRBD2	TRBJ2-3	TGTGCCAGTAGTCTCGGACTAGCGGGGGGTATAGATACGCAGTATTTT	CASSLGLAGGIDTQYF
TRBV28	NA	NA	TRBJ1-2	TGTGCCAGCGGGCAGGACTATGGCTACACCTTC	CASGQDYGYTF
TRBV29-1	many	NA	TRBJ2-1	TGCAGCGTTGAAGGGACAGTCAATGAGCAGTTCTTC	CSVEGTVNEQFF
TRBV7-2	many	TRBD2	TRBJ2-7	TGTGCCAGCAGCTTACGGAACCCGGACAGGATGACTAGCGGCAAGAGGAACGAGCAGTACTTC	CASSLRNPDRMTSGKRNEQYF
TRBV2	few	NA	TRBJ2-3	TGTGCCAGCCCCCAGTGGCAGGGGATTGGGGCAGATACGCAGTATTTT	CASPQWQGIGADTQYF
TRBV20-1	NA	NA	TRBJ1-1	TGCAGTGCTAGAGAAGACGGAACGAACACTGAAGCTTTCTTT	CSAREDGTNTEAFF